The 4 T cell receptor beta chains below all came from one sample that was sequenced in a study of blood T cells in healthy people across ages. With a J-beta primer mix and a sample-barcoded 5' primer, a second PCR ran roughly 6 to 11 cycles. TCRdb reprocessed the 5' RACE reads with MiXCR, giving one entry per CDR3 protein. This sample has around 1,000,000 distinct CDR3 sequences; around two fifths occur once, and the top ten carry around 14%. Specimen: blood. The origin of the receptors is a man between 18 and 29 years old in good health.

This clonotype was found once. This sequence joins TRBV6-1 and TRBJ2-3, with 10 bases fitting TRBD2. The germline CDR1 and CDR2 sequences are MNHNS and SASEGT. The CDR3 covers 15 residues. V was pared by 2 bases and J by 6 bases, with 5 bases of the junction left unmatched. The CDR3 coding sequence is TGTGCCAGCAGTGAATCGCTAGCGGGGGCGGATACGCAGTATTTT. Translation: CASSESLAGADTQYF.

The chain recombines TRBV7-2 with TRBJ1-2; D not certain. In germline, CDR1 is SGHTA, CDR2 FQGNSA. CDR3 length: 13 residues. The V gene lost 4 bases and the J gene lost 6 bases, with 12 bases spanning the gap. The CDR3 DNA reads TGTGCCAGCAGCTCCGGCGAGGAGAATGGCTACACCTTC. Translation: CASSSGEENGYTF.

This clonotype was picked up a small number of times. This chain joins TRBV29-1 and TRBJ1-1; 8 bases are shared with TRBD1. Germline CDR1 is SQVTM and CDR2 is ANQGSEA. There are 14 residues in the CDR3. The V segment lost 4 bases and the J segment 0 bases; nucleotides outside the gene matches: 4. In DNA, the CDR3 is TGCAGCGTTGGGACAGGGACGATGAACACTGAAGCTTTCTTT. Its translation is CSVGTGTMNTEAFF.

This clonotype was counted between two and nine times. The chain uses TRBV14 and TRBJ2-5, with TRBD1 matching over 8 bases. Germline V lookup: CDR1 SGHDN, CDR2 FVKESK. The CDR3 totals 14 residues. Trimming took 5 bases from V and 5 from J; bases not matched to a gene: 7. CDR3: CASSSRTGRETQYF. The CDR3 nucleotides are TGTGCCAGCAGCTCTAGGACAGGGCGGGAGACCCAGTACTTC.